The clone carrying this T cell receptor beta chain has more than one count but fewer than ten. The sample belongs to a study of type 1 regulatory T cells. About the study: T-allo10 is an in vitro-generated, Tr1-enriched CD4 T cell product specific for alloantigen.

TCRdb reprocessed the reads with MiXCR, giving one entry per CDR3 protein. The table includes approximately 100,000 distinct CDR3 sequences, 25% to 40% detected once. This TCR came from a human donor in good health. The sequencing input was CD4+ T cells, either the whole sample or a sorted fraction (not recorded which).

The chain's CDR3 is CASSTYQGGNEQFF. The CDR3 nucleotides are TGTGCCAGCAGCACTTACCAGGGGGGGAATGAGCAGTTCTTC. The rearrangement uses TRBV7-3 and TRBJ2-1; D may match TRBD1 or TRBD2 (7 bases each). V was clipped by 5 bases and J by 7 bases, with 15 bases between them. CDR3 length: 14 residues. CDR1 and CDR2 from the germline V gene are SGHTA and FQGTGA.